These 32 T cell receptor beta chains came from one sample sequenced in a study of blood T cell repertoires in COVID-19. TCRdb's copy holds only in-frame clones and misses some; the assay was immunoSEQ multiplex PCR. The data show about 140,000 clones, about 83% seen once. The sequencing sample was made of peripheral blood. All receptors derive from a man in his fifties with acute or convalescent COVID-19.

The CDR3 loop is CASSLWPYRGENYGYTF. CDR3 sequence (DNA): TGTGCCAGCAGCTTGTGGCCGTATCGGGGGGAGAACTATGGCTACACCTTC. The chain uses TRBV5-6 and TRBJ1-2, with a weak D call TRBD1 (5 bases). Trimming took off 1 base at V and 2 bases at J, with 18 bases between the two ends. CDR1 SGHDT and CDR2 YYEEEE come from the germline V gene. The CDR3 is made up of 17 amino acids.

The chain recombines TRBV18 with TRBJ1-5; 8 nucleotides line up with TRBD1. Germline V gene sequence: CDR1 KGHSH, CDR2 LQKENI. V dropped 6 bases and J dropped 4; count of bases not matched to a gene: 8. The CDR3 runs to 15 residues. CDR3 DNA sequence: TGTGCCAGCTCCCTGGACAGGGCCATTAATCAGCCCCAGCATTTT. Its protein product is CASSLDRAINQPQHF.

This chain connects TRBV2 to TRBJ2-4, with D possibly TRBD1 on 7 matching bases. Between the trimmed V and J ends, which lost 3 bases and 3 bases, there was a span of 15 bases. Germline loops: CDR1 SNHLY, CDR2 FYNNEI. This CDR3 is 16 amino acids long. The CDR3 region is CASSEFPGGYKNIQYF. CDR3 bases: TGTGCCAGCAGTGAGTTCCCAGGGGGGTACAAAAACATTCAGTACTTC.

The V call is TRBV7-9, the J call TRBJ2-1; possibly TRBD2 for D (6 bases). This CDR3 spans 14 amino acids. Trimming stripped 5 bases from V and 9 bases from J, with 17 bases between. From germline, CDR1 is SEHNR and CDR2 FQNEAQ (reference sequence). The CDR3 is CASSPGLPEVEQFF. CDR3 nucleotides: TGTGCCAGCAGCCCGGGACTCCCGGAGGTTGAGCAGTTCTTC.

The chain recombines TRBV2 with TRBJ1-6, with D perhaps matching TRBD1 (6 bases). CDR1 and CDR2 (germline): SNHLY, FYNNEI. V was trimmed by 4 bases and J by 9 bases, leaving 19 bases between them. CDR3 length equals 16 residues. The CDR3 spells CASSGVSRTDVSPLHF. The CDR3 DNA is TGTGCCAGCAGTGGGGTCTCCAGGACAGACGTTTCACCCCTCCACTTT.

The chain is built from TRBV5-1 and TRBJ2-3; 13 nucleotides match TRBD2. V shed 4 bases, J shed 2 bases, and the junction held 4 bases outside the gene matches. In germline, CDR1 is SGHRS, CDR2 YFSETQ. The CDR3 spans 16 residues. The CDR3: CASSKTSGGNTDTQYF. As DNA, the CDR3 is TGCGCCAGCAGCAAGACTAGCGGGGGGAACACAGATACGCAGTATTTT. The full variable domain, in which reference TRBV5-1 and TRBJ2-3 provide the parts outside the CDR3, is KAGVTQTPRYLIKTRGQQVTLSCSPISGHRSVSWYQQTPGQGLQFLFEYFSETQRNKGNFPGRFSGRQFSNSRSEMNVSTLELGDSALYLCASSKTSGGNTDTQYFGPGTRLTVL.

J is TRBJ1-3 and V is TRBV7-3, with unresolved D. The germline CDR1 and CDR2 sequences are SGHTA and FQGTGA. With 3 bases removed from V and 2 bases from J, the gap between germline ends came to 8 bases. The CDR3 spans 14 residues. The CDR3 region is CASSFGGPGNTIYF. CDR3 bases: TGTGCCAGCAGCTTTGGCGGGCCTGGAAACACCATATATTTT.

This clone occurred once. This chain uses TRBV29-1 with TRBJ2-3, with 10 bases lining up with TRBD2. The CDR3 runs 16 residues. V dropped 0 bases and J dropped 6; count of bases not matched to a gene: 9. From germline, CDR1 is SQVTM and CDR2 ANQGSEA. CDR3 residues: CSVEDLERGGPDTQYF. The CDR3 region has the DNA TGCAGCGTTGAAGATCTTGAGCGGGGGGGGCCGGATACGCAGTATTTT.

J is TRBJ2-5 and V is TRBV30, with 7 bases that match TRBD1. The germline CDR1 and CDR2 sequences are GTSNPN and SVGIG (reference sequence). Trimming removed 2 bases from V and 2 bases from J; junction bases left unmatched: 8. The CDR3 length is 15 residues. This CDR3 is CAWSLPTGRQETQYF. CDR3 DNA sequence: TGTGCCTGGAGTTTGCCGACAGGGCGTCAAGAGACCCAGTACTTC. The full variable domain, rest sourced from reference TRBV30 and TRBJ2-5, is SQTIHQWPATLVQPVGSPLSLECTVEGTSNPNLYWYRQAAGRGLQLLFYSVGIGQISSEVPQNLSASRPQDRQFILSSKKLLLSDSGFYLCAWSLPTGRQETQYFGPGTRLLVL.

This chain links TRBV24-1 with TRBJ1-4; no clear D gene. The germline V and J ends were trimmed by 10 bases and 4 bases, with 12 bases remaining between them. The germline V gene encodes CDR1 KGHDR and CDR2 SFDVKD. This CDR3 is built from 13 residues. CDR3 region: CATRTAHNEKLFF. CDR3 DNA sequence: TGTGCCACTCGGACTGCCCATAATGAAAAACTGTTTTTT.

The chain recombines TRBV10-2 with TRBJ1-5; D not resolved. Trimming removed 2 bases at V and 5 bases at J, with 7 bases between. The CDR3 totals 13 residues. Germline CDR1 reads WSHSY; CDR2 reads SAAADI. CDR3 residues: CASSEMIDQPQHF. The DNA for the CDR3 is TGCGCCAGCAGTGAGATGATAGATCAGCCCCAGCATTTT.

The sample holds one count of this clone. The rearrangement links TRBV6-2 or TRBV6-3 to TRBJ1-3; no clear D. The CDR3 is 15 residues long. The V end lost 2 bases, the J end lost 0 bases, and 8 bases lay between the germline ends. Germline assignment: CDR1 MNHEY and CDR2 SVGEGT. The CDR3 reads CASSYEAASGNTIYF. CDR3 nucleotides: TGTGCCAGCAGTTACGAGGCAGCCTCTGGAAACACCATATATTTT.

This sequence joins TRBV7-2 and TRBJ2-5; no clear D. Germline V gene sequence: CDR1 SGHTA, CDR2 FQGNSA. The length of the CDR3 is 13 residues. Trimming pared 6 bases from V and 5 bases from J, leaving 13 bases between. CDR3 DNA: TGTGCCAGCAGATATGCGGTCCAGGAGACCCAGTACTTC. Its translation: CASRYAVQETQYF.

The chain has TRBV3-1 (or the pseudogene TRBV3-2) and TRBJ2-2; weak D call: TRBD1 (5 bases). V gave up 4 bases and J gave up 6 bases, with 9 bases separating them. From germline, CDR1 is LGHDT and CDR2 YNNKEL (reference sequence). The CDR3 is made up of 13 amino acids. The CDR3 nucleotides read TGTGCCAGCAGCCGTAGGGGTTCCGGGGAGCTGTTTTTT. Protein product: CASSRRGSGELFF.

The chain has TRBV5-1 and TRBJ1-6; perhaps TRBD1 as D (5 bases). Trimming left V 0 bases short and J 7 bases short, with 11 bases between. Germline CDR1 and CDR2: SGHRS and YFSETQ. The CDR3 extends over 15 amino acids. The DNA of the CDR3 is TGCGCCAGCAGCTTGGAGACAGTTTTGAATTCACCCCTCCACTTT. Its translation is CASSLETVLNSPLHF.

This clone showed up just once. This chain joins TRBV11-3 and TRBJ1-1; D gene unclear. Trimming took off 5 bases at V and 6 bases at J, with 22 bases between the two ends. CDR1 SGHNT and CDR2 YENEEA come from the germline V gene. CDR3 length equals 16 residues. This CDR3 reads CASSRTPPSSGAEAFF. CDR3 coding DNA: TGTGCCAGCAGCCGTACCCCCCCAAGCTCAGGCGCTGAAGCTTTCTTT.

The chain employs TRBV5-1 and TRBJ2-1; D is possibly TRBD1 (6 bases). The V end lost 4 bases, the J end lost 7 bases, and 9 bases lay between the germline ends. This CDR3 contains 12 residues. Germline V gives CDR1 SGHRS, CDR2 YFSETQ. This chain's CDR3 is CASSITGNEQFF. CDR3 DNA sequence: TGCGCCAGCAGCATAACAGGGAATGAGCAGTTCTTC. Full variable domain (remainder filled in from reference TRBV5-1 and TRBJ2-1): KAGVTQTPRYLIKTRGQQVTLSCSPISGHRSVSWYQQTPGQGLQFLFEYFSETQRNKGNFPGRFSGRQFSNSRSEMNVSTLELGDSALYLCASSITGNEQFFGPGTRLTVL.

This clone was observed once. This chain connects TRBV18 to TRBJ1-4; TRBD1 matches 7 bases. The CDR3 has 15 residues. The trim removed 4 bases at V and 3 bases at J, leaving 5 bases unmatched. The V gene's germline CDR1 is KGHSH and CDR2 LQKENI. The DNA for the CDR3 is TGTGCCAGCTCACTATTCAGGGGGTCTAATGAAAAACTGTTTTTT. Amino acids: CASSLFRGSNEKLFF.

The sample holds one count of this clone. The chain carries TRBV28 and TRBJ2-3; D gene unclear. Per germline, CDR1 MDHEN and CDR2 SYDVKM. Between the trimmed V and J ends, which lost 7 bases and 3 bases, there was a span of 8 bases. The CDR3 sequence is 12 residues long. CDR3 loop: CASIGSTDTQYF. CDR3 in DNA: TGTGCCAGCATTGGCTCTACAGATACGCAGTATTTT. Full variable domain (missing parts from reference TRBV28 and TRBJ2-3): DVKVTQSSRYLVKRTGEKVFLECVQDMDHENMFWYRQDPGLGLRLIYFSYDVKMKEKGDIPEGYSVSREKKERFSLILESASTNQTSMYLCASIGSTDTQYFGPGTRLTVL.

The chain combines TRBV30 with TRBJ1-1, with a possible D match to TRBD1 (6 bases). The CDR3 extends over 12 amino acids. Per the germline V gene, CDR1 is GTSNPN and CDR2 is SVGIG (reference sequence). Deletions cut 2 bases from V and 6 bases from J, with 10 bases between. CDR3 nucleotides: TGTGCCTGGAGTCGGGACATGTCTGAAGCTTTCTTT. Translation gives CAWSRDMSEAFF.

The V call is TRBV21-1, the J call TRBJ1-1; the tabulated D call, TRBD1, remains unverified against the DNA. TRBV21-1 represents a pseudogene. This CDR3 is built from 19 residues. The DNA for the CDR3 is TGTGCCAGCAGCCAGGGACATACCTTTTTTTTTGAAATGAACACTGAAGCTTTCTTT. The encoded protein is CASSQGHTFFFEMNTEAFF.

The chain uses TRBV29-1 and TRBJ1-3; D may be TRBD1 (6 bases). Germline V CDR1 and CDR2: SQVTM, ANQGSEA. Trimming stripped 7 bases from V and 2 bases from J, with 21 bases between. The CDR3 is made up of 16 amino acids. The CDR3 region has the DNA TGCAGCGCCCTGATGGTGGCAGGGGAAGCTGGAAACACCATATATTTT. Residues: CSALMVAGEAGNTIYF.

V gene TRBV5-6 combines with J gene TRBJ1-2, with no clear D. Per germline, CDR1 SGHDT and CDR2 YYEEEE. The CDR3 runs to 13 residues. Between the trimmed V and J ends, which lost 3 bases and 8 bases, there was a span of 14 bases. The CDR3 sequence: CASSSRGSRGYTF. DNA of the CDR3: TGTGCCAGCAGCTCCCGGGGTTCCCGAGGCTACACCTTC.

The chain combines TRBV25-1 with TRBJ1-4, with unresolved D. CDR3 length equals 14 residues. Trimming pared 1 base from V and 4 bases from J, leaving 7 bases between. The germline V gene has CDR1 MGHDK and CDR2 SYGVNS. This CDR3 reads CASSESHGNEKLFF. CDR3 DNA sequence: TGTGCCAGCAGTGAATCGCACGGTAATGAAAAACTGTTTTTT.

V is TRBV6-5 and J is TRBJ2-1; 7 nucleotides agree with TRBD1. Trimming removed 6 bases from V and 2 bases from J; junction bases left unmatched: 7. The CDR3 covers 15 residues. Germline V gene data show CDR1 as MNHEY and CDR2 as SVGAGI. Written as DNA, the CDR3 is TGTGCCAGCAGACCACAGGGGTCCGCCTACAATGAGCAGTTCTTC. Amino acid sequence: CASRPQGSAYNEQFF.

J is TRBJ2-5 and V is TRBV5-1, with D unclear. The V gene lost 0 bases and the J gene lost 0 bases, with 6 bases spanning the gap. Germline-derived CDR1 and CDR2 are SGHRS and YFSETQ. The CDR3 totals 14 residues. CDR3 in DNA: TGCGCCAGCAGCTTGGCCAGGTACCAAGAGACCCAGTACTTC. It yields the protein CASSLARYQETQYF.

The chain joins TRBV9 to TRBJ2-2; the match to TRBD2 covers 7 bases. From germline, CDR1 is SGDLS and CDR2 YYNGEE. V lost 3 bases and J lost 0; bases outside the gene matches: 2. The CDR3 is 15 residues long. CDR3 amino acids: CASSDLAANTGELFF. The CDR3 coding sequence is TGTGCCAGCAGCGATCTAGCGGCGAACACCGGGGAGCTGTTTTTT.

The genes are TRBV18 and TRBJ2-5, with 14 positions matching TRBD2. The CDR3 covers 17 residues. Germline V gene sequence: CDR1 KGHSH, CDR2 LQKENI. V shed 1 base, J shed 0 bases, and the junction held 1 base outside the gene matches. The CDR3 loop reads CASSPRTSGGNQETQYF. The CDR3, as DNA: TGTGCCAGCTCACCACGGACTAGCGGGGGGAACCAAGAGACCCAGTACTTC.

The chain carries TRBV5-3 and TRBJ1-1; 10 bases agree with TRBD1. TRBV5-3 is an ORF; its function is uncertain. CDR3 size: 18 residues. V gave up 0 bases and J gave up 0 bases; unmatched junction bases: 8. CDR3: CARSLDSDRGSMNTEAFF. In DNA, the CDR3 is TGTGCCAGAAGCTTGGATTCGGACAGGGGGTCTATGAACACTGAAGCTTTCTTT.

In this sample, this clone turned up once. DNA of the CDR3: TGTGCCAGCAGTTACTTAGGAGGGTACGAGCAGTACTTC. This sequence encodes CASSYLGGYEQYF. The gene calls are TRBV6-5 and TRBJ2-7; the D gene is possibly TRBD2 (6 bases). The V gene's germline CDR1 is MNHEY and CDR2 SVGAGI. V lost 1 base and J 4 bases, leaving 8 bases between the germline ends. This CDR3 region has 13 residues.

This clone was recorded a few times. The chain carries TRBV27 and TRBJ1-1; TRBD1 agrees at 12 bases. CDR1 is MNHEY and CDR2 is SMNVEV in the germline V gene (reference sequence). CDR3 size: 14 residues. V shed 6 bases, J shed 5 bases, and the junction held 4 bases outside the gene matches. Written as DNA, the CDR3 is TGTGCCAGCAGGGGGACAGGGGGCGGGACTGAAGCTTTCTTT. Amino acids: CASRGTGGGTEAFF.

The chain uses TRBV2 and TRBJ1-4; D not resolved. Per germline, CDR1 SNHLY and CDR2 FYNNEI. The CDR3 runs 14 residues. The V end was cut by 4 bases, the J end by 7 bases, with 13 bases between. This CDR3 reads CASSVSQASEKLFF. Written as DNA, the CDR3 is TGTGCCAGCAGTGTCTCGCAGGCTTCTGAAAAACTGTTTTTT.